This passage covers 32 T cell receptor beta chains from one sample sequenced in a study of post-analysis software for immune sequencing data. Their specific antigens are unknown. Study-level results: Five TRBV segments appeared more often in patients than in controls, and TRBV5-6, TRBV5-1 and TRBV20-1 were among these.

cDNA libraries for TCR beta contained unique molecular identifiers. TCRdb independently ran MiXCR on the PCR reads; one entry per CDR3 protein. This table holds about half a million distinct CDR3 sequences, nearly 45% found once. Sample: blood. Receptors were obtained from a girl aged 10-17 years with multiple sclerosis.

The chain joins TRBV20-1 to TRBJ2-4; TRBD2 matches 7 bases. The J segment lost 6 bases and the V segment lost 3 bases, leaving 2 bases of the junction unmatched. CDR3 length equals 12 residues. From germline, CDR1 is DFQATT and CDR2 SNEGSKA (reference sequence). The CDR3 DNA sequence: TGCAGTGCTAGTTGGGGGGGAAACATTCAGTACTTC. This sequence encodes CSASWGGNIQYF.

This clonotype has more than one count but fewer than ten. The V call is TRBV6-1, the J call TRBJ2-1; D unresolved. Per the germline V gene, CDR1 is MNHNS and CDR2 is SASEGT. Trimming shortened V by 2 bases and J by 7 bases, and 3 bases separated the two germline ends. The CDR3 runs 11 residues. CDR3 sequence reads: CASSEWNEQFF. For the CDR3, the DNA is TGTGCCAGCAGTGAATGGAATGAGCAGTTCTTC.

The J gene is TRBJ1-2, the V gene TRBV28; D is perhaps TRBD1 (5 bases). From germline, CDR1 is MDHEN and CDR2 SYDVKM. This CDR3 is built from 15 residues. V was cut by 2 bases and J by 8 bases, with 18 bases left in between. The CDR3 sequence: CASSLTGTEVFGYTF. CDR3 nucleotides: TGTGCCAGCAGTTTAACCGGGACGGAGGTCTTCGGCTACACCTTC.

This clonotype was counted many times. The genes are TRBV6-2 or TRBV6-3 and TRBJ1-1; D perhaps matches TRBD1 (6 bases). The V gene lost 8 bases and the J gene lost 4 bases, with 17 bases spanning the gap. Germline V gene sequence: CDR1 MNHEY, CDR2 SVGEGT. There are 14 residues in the CDR3. CDR3 loop: CASGTPGVGTEAFF. DNA of the CDR3: TGTGCCAGCGGCACGCCAGGGGTGGGCACTGAAGCTTTCTTT.

This clonotype came up a few times. This chain uses TRBV11-2 with TRBJ2-5; a possible D gene is TRBD1 (8 bases). Trimming took 4 bases from V and 5 from J, leaving 17 bases between them. This CDR3 has 15 residues. Per germline, CDR1 SGHAT and CDR2 FQNNGV. CDR3 nucleotide sequence: TGTGCCAGCAGCTCAGACACAGGGGGGGTTGAGACCCAGTACTTC. This sequence encodes CASSSDTGGVETQYF.

The chain recombines TRBV18 with TRBJ1-5; D gene unclear. This CDR3 has 15 residues. The V and J ends lost 1 base and 5 bases respectively, with 12 bases between them. The germline CDR1 and CDR2 sequences are KGHSH and LQKENI. The CDR3 sequence is CASSPRGDRDQPQHF. For the CDR3, the DNA is TGTGCCAGCTCACCACGGGGAGACCGCGATCAGCCCCAGCATTTT.

The chain carries TRBV6-2 or TRBV6-3 and TRBJ1-2, with D tentatively TRBD1 (5 bases). The V end was cut by 6 bases, the J end by 4 bases, with 18 bases between. The CDR3 spans 15 residues. CDR1 is MNHEY, CDR2 SVGEGT, per germline. The CDR3 DNA is TGTGCCAGCAGGTCTGCACGCCAGGGTATCTATGGCTACACCTTC. Its protein product is CASRSARQGIYGYTF.

The CDR3, as DNA: TGCGCCAGCAGCTTGGGACGGAGTTACAATGAGCAGTTCTTC. This translates into CASSLGRSYNEQFF. The V gene is TRBV5-1, the J gene TRBJ2-1; D gene unclear. Germline values: CDR1 SGHRS, CDR2 YFSETQ. The CDR3 consists of 14 residues. V was clipped by 0 bases and J by 4 bases, with 8 bases between them.

The rearrangement links TRBV9 to TRBJ2-5; the D gene is possibly TRBD2 (6 bases). The CDR3 sequence is 13 residues long. The V gene's germline CDR1 is SGDLS and CDR2 YYNGEE. V was pared by 3 bases and J by 5 bases, with 11 bases between. CDR3 in amino acids: CASSGEGRETQYF. The DNA of the CDR3 is TGTGCCAGCAGCGGCGAGGGGAGGGAGACCCAGTACTTC.

The CDR3 sequence: CASSPVDEAKNIQYF. Here the CDR3 DNA reads TGCGCCAGCAGCCCGGTAGACGAAGCCAAAAACATTCAGTACTTC. V gene TRBV5-1 combines with J gene TRBJ2-5; D ambiguous. The DNA end is more similar to TRBJ2-4, so the J call may be wrong. Germline-derived CDR1 and CDR2 are SGHRS and YFSETQ. This CDR3 region has 15 residues.

The CDR3 region has the DNA TGTGCCAGCAGCTATTCGAGTCGCGACAATGAGCAGTTCTTC. This encodes CASSYSSRDNEQFF. The chain has TRBV5-8 and TRBJ2-1, with D hard to call. The CDR3 sequence is 14 residues long. The V gene's germline CDR1 is SGHTS and CDR2 YDEGEE. V was cut by 3 bases and J by 5 bases, with 12 bases left in between.

The chain is built from TRBV25-1 and TRBJ1-6; TRBD1 aligns across 7 bases. Germline CDR1 MGHDK, CDR2 SYGVNS. V shed 8 bases, J shed 5 bases, and the junction held 6 bases outside the gene matches. The CDR3 length is 14 residues. In DNA form, the CDR3 reads TGTGCCAGCGCCGGGACAGACGATAATTCACCCCTCCACTTT. This sequence encodes CASAGTDDNSPLHF. The full variable domain, with the rest looked up from reference TRBV25-1 and TRBJ1-6, is EADIYQTPRYLVIGTGKKITLECSQTMGHDKMYWYQQDPGMELHLIHYSYGVNSTEKGDLSSESTVSRIRTEHFPLTLESARPSHTSQYLCASAGTDDNSPLHFGNGTRLTVT.

This sequence joins TRBV5-1 and TRBJ1-2; D possibly corresponds to TRBD1 (5 bases). This CDR3 region has 11 residues. V was cut by 6 bases and J by 12 bases, with 15 bases left in between. Germline V gene sequence: CDR1 SGHRS, CDR2 YFSETQ. CDR3 region: CASTQGTGHTF. The DNA for the CDR3 is TGCGCCAGCACCCAGGGTACCGGCCACACCTTC.

V usage is TRBV27 and J usage is TRBJ2-1; no reliable D call. The germline V gene has CDR1 MNHEY and CDR2 SMNVEV (reference sequence). The CDR3 loop spans 9 amino acids. V was clipped by 6 bases and J by 14 bases, with 8 bases between them. CDR3 sequence (DNA): TGTGCCAGCAGAGGAATTAAGTTCTTC. This translates into CASRGIKFF.

V and J are TRBV7-2 and TRBJ2-7; D is perhaps TRBD1 (7 bases). The CDR3 extends over 17 amino acids. CDR1 and CDR2 from the germline V gene are SGHTA and FQGNSA. Trimming pared 4 bases from V and 2 bases from J, leaving 21 bases between. CDR3 DNA sequence: TGTGCCAGCAGCTCCCCACTCAGGGGGAGGTTAACCTACGAGCAGTACTTC. It codes for CASSSPLRGRLTYEQYF.

This clonotype has only a few counts. The CDR3, as DNA: TGCAGTGTCAAGCCAGCAGTGAATGAGCAGTTCTTC. Residues: CSVKPAVNEQFF. The rearrangement joins TRBV20-1 to TRBJ2-1, with D uncertain. The CDR3 covers 12 residues. The germline V gene has CDR1 DFQATT and CDR2 SNEGSKA (reference sequence). V lost 7 bases to trimming and J lost 7 bases, with 14 bases between them.

The chain uses TRBV29-1 and TRBJ2-7; 9 bases are a match to TRBD1. Germline CDR1 and CDR2: SQVTM and ANQGSEA. This CDR3 has 15 amino acids. V lost 3 bases and J lost 3; bases outside the gene matches: 9. The CDR3 bases are TGCAGCGTTGAGACAGGGGGTCAAGGTCGCTACGAGCAGTACTTC. As protein: CSVETGGQGRYEQYF.

This clonotype was counted only a few times. The V gene is TRBV20-1, the J gene TRBJ2-7; possible D gene TRBD2, 6 bases. CDR1 DFQATT and CDR2 SNEGSKA come from the germline V gene (reference sequence). The CDR3 consists of 13 residues. Trimming pared 1 base from V and 6 bases from J, leaving 13 bases between. The CDR3 spells CSARVAAGVEQYF. The CDR3 nucleotides read TGCAGTGCTAGAGTAGCGGCCGGGGTCGAGCAGTACTTC.

This chain connects TRBV28 to TRBJ1-4; D is uncertain. In germline, CDR1 is MDHEN, CDR2 SYDVKM. There are 13 residues in the CDR3. The ends were cut back, 6 bases at V and 10 bases at J, with 15 bases in the middle. The CDR3 DNA sequence: TGTGCCAGCAGCCCCCGTGGCAGCGGAAAACTGTTTTTT. Translated: CASSPRGSGKLFF.

The CDR3 nucleotides are TGTGCCAGCAGGGGTTACAGGGGACCTCGGAATGAGCAGTTCTTC. Encoded protein: CASRGYRGPRNEQFF. The chain links TRBV7-2 to TRBJ2-1; the match to TRBD1 covers 7 bases. The CDR3 is made up of 15 amino acids. Germline V lookup: CDR1 SGHTA, CDR2 FQGNSA. Trimming took 6 bases from V and 7 from J; bases not matched to a gene: 12.

The CDR3 coding sequence is TGTGCCAGCAGTTTAATAGCGGCCCACAGGGTCAATGAGCAGTTCTTC. Its protein product is CASSLIAAHRVNEQFF. This sequence joins TRBV27 and TRBJ2-1; D might be TRBD1 or TRBD2, each matching 6 bases. CDR3 size: 16 residues. V lost 2 bases to trimming and J lost 6 bases, with 17 bases between them. Germline assignment: CDR1 MNHEY and CDR2 SMNVEV (reference sequence).

The chain uses TRBV27 and TRBJ2-4, with D perhaps TRBD2 (5 bases). The DNA end favors TRBJ2-5, so the J call may be wrong. The CDR3 runs 13 residues. Germline CDR1 reads MNHEY; CDR2 reads SMNVEV (reference sequence). CDR3 nucleotides: TGTGCCAGCAGCGGTGCTGGAGGAGAGACCCAGTACTTC. It encodes CASSGAGGETQYF.

This clonotype was recorded only once. The CDR3 region is CASTLAGNTGELFF. The DNA for the CDR3 is TGTGCCAGCACCCTAGCGGGGAACACCGGGGAGCTGTTTTTT. V gene TRBV2 combines with J gene TRBJ2-2; 8 nucleotides line up with TRBD2. After removal of 7 bases from V and 1 base from J, the junction contained 2 bases not matched to a gene. The CDR3 totals 14 residues. CDR1 is SNHLY and CDR2 is FYNNEI in the germline V gene. Together with reference TRBV2 and TRBJ2-2, the CDR3 gives the full variable domain: EPEVTQTPSHQVTQMGQEVILRCVPISNHLYFYWYRQILGQKVEFLVSFYNNEISEKSEIFDDQFSVERPDGSNFTLKIRSTKLEDSAMYFCASTLAGNTGELFFGEGSRLTVL.

The gene calls are TRBV2 and TRBJ2-1; 8 positions match TRBD2. Germline trimming cut 6 bases from V and 6 bases from J; bases unmatched to any gene: 7. The length of the CDR3 is 14 residues. Per germline, CDR1 SNHLY and CDR2 FYNNEI. The CDR3 here is CASSLRGGGNEQFF. Written as DNA, the CDR3 is TGTGCCAGCAGCCTCCGGGGGGGCGGCAATGAGCAGTTCTTC.

The CDR3 here is CASSLAPSGIYNEQFF. CDR3 in DNA: TGTGCCAGCAGCTTAGCCCCTAGCGGTATCTACAATGAGCAGTTCTTC. The rearrangement links TRBV7-2 to TRBJ2-1; 7 positions agree with TRBD2. In germline, CDR1 is SGHTA, CDR2 FQGNSA. The CDR3 spans 16 residues. With 0 bases clipped from V and 3 bases from J, the junction kept 5 bases outside the gene matches.

This clonotype was detected only a few times. The gene calls are TRBV27 and TRBJ1-4; D unresolved. Trimming stripped 6 bases from V and 3 bases from J, with 11 bases between. The CDR3 is 14 amino acids. Germline CDR1 MNHEY, CDR2 SMNVEV (reference sequence). The CDR3 bases are TGTGCCAGCAGCCCGGGAAACGCTAATGAAAAACTGTTTTTT. As protein: CASSPGNANEKLFF.

The chain has TRBV6-6 and TRBJ2-1; D remains unclear. The V and J ends lost 0 bases and 8 bases respectively, with 5 bases between them. Germline CDR1 reads MNHNY; CDR2 reads SVGAGI (reference sequence). This CDR3 spans 12 amino acids. CDR3 DNA: TGTGCCAGCAGTTACTCTCAACATGAGCAGTTCTTC. Protein product: CASSYSQHEQFF.

This clonotype came up a few times. The V gene is TRBV5-1, the J gene TRBJ2-1; D possibly corresponds to TRBD2 (6 bases). This CDR3 contains 17 residues. Germline CDR1 is SGHRS and CDR2 is YFSETQ. Trimming took off 2 bases at V and 5 bases at J, with 20 bases between the two ends. The CDR3 protein is CASSFRTGRVADNEQFF. CDR3 nucleotide sequence: TGCGCCAGCAGCTTTAGGACGGGTCGGGTAGCGGACAATGAGCAGTTCTTC.

The V gene is TRBV20-1, the J gene TRBJ2-6; 10 bases line up with TRBD1. The ends lost 8 bases at V and 4 bases at J; junction bases unmatched: 5. The CDR3 extends over 14 amino acids. The germline CDR1 and CDR2 sequences are DFQATT and SNEGSKA (reference sequence). CDR3 sequence reads: CSSTGGAGANVLTF. The CDR3 DNA reads as TGCAGTTCGACAGGGGGCGCCGGGGCCAACGTCCTGACTTTC.

The chain recombines TRBV7-9 with TRBJ1-1; D unclear. Germline-derived CDR1 and CDR2 are SEHNR and FQNEAQ (reference sequence). This CDR3 comprises 15 residues. Trimming left V 6 bases short and J 0 bases short, with 14 bases between. CDR3 protein: CASSNVKAMNTEAFF. The CDR3 DNA is TGTGCCAGCAGTAACGTTAAGGCGATGAACACTGAAGCTTTCTTT.

V is TRBV5-1 and J is TRBJ1-4, with D uncertain. Trimming removed 5 bases at V and 5 bases at J, with 10 bases between. Germline V gives CDR1 SGHRS, CDR2 YFSETQ. This CDR3 is 13 amino acids long. The CDR3 bases are TGCGCCAGCAGTATAGTCGGGAATGAAAAACTGTTTTTT. Amino acids: CASSIVGNEKLFF.

The count of this clonotype is one. This chain's CDR3 is CSARDWLAGVQNEQFF. The CDR3 nucleotides are TGCAGTGCTAGAGATTGGTTAGCGGGAGTTCAGAATGAGCAGTTCTTC. The chain has TRBV20-1 and TRBJ2-1; 9 bases agree with TRBD2. V was pared by 0 bases and J by 7 bases, with 10 bases of the junction left unmatched. CDR1 is DFQATT, CDR2 SNEGSKA, per germline (reference sequence). The CDR3 length is 16 residues.